A single sample is the source of the 13 T cell receptor beta chains below, sequenced in a study of blood T cell repertoires in COVID-19. The protocol was immunoSEQ multiplex PCR, while the TCRdb copy is restricted to in-frame clones and leaves out a portion. This table has 84,000 or so clones, under 90% appearing once. The specimen sequenced was peripheral blood. The receptors shown here come from a woman in her thirties or forties with active or convalescent COVID-19.

V gene TRBV24-1 combines with J gene TRBJ2-3; 7 bases align to TRBD2. The ends lost 0 bases at V and 6 bases at J; junction bases unmatched: 8. The CDR3 length is 16 residues. Per germline, CDR1 KGHDR and CDR2 SFDVKD. The CDR3 sequence: CATSDLPIAGADTQYF. Here the CDR3 DNA reads TGTGCCACCAGTGATTTGCCGATAGCGGGTGCGGATACGCAGTATTTT.

The rearrangement uses TRBV7-2 and TRBJ2-5; D is unresolved. The CDR3 runs 13 residues. V shed 0 bases and J shed 3 bases, with 5 bases lying between them. Germline V gene data show CDR1 as SGHTA and CDR2 as FQGNSA. The CDR3 loop is CASSLAPEETQYF. The CDR3 DNA reads TGTGCCAGCAGCTTAGCCCCGGAAGAGACCCAGTACTTC.

The V call is TRBV3-1 (or the pseudogene TRBV3-2), the J call TRBJ2-7, with 7 bases lining up with TRBD1. The CDR3 loop spans 15 amino acids. CDR1 is LGHDT and CDR2 is YNNKEL in the germline V gene (reference sequence). Losses at the gene ends were 4 bases for V and 0 bases for J; bases not matched to a gene: 6. The CDR3 loop is CASSLTGASSYEQYF. CDR3 nucleotides: TGTGCCAGCAGCCTAACAGGGGCGAGCTCCTACGAGCAGTACTTC.

V and J are TRBV4-1 and TRBJ1-2; D possibly corresponds to TRBD1 (5 bases). There are 13 residues in the CDR3. V lost 2 bases to trimming and J lost 5 bases, with 9 bases between them. The germline V gene has CDR1 MGHRA and CDR2 YSYEKL. CDR3 region: CASSQSRAYGYTF. The CDR3 DNA is TGCGCCAGCAGCCAAAGCAGGGCTTATGGCTACACCTTC.

The chain combines TRBV5-4 with TRBJ2-5; D might be TRBD2 (5 bases). The CDR3 extends over 15 amino acids. The germline V gene encodes CDR1 SGHNT and CDR2 YYREEE (reference sequence). Between the trimmed V and J ends, which lost 0 bases and 6 bases, there was a span of 15 bases. The CDR3 region has the DNA TGTGCCAGCAGCTTGGCGGGAATACCTACCCAGACCCAGTACTTC. It is translated as CASSLAGIPTQTQYF.

This chain joins TRBV5-6 and TRBJ2-7; D is undetermined. Germline CDR1 is SGHDT and CDR2 is YYEEEE. Trimming took off 0 bases at V and 2 bases at J, with 9 bases between the two ends. The CDR3 is 14 amino acids. The CDR3 region is CASSLGLGPYEQYF. The CDR3 coding sequence is TGTGCCAGCAGCTTGGGGCTAGGCCCCTACGAGCAGTACTTC.

The chain employs TRBV14 and TRBJ2-7; 9 bases map to TRBD1. From germline, CDR1 is SGHDN and CDR2 FVKESK. CDR3 size: 15 residues. The J segment lost 2 bases and the V segment lost 6 bases, leaving 8 bases of the junction unmatched. CDR3 DNA: TGTGCCAGCAGTCCAGACAGGGGGGTAACCTACGAGCAGTACTTC. Encoded protein: CASSPDRGVTYEQYF.

The chain is built from TRBV1 and TRBJ1-2; TRBD1, as called in the table, went unchecked against the DNA. TRBV1 is termed a pseudogene. This CDR3 region has 17 residues. The chain's CDR3 is CTSSQGIETGVFYGYTF. CDR3 DNA sequence: TGCACCAGCAGCCAAGGAATAGAGACAGGGGTATTCTATGGCTACACCTTC.

The chain carries TRBV5-5 and TRBJ2-1; D is possibly TRBD2 (6 bases). Germline CDR1 reads SGHKS; CDR2 reads YYEKEE (reference sequence). V was shortened by 7 bases and J by 1 base, with 18 bases between the two germline ends. The CDR3 sequence is 16 residues long. CDR3 residues: CASARGSGNSYNEQFF. The CDR3 region has the DNA TGTGCCAGCGCCCGGGGGAGCGGTAATTCCTACAATGAGCAGTTCTTC.

This clone was seen once. For the CDR3, the DNA is TGCACCAGCAGCCTAGAGACTAGCGGGAGCCGGGAGACCCAGTACTTC. Its protein is CTSSLETSGSRETQYF. This chain joins TRBV1 and TRBJ2-5; the D segment call TRBD2 is taken from the table without a DNA check. TRBV1 is a listed pseudogene. The CDR3 has 16 amino acids.

This chain links TRBV27 with TRBJ2-7; D might be TRBD2 (5 bases). CDR3 size: 15 residues. Germline V gene lookup returns CDR1 MNHEY and CDR2 SMNVEV (reference sequence). With 5 bases removed from V and 4 bases from J, the gap between germline ends came to 18 bases. In DNA form, the CDR3 reads TGTGCCAGCAGTCCAATCGGACTTAACTTATACGAGCAGTACTTC. It yields the protein CASSPIGLNLYEQYF.

This clone has just one count. CDR3 in DNA: TGCGCCAGCAGGGACCTGGGACAGAATAATTCACCCCTCCACTTT. Its protein product is CASRDLGQNNSPLHF. J is TRBJ1-6 and V is TRBV10-1, with TRBD1 matching over 7 bases. Per the germline V gene, CDR1 is WNHNN and CDR2 is SYGVQD (reference sequence). The CDR3 loop spans 15 amino acids. The J segment lost 5 bases and the V segment lost 6 bases, leaving 7 bases of the junction unmatched.

The chain combines TRBV3-1 (or the pseudogene TRBV3-2) with TRBJ2-1; D possibly corresponds to TRBD1 (5 bases). Trimming cost V 5 bases and J 7 bases, with 12 bases left between them. Germline V CDR1 and CDR2: LGHDT, YNNKEL (reference sequence). The length of the CDR3 is 13 residues. The CDR3 region is CASSGTRVNEQFF. CDR3 DNA: TGTGCCAGCAGCGGAACCAGGGTAAATGAGCAGTTCTTC.